A single sample gave rise to the 30 T cell receptor beta chains below, sequenced in a study of cytomegalovirus exposure and HLA in healthy donors. PCR primers comprised 60 Vbeta and 13 Jbeta primers. The data were produced by immunoSEQ multiplex PCR, yet TCRdb's version contains in-frame clones alone and is incomplete. The sample holds 150,000 to 180,000 clones; around 79% are singletons and the top ten take over 6%. Sequences were obtained from PBMCs. All receptors come from a man younger than 40 in good health and CMV-seropositive.

V gene TRBV5-1 combines with J gene TRBJ2-7, with D unresolved. CDR1 and CDR2 (germline): SGHRS, YFSETQ. CDR3 size: 15 residues. V dropped 9 bases and J dropped 2 bases, with 21 bases sitting between them. The CDR3 DNA sequence: TGCGCCACCTTTCTTAACCCTAACAGTCCCTACGAGCAGTACTTC. This codes for CATFLNPNSPYEQYF.

The V gene is TRBV19, the J gene TRBJ2-3, with a weak D call TRBD2 (6 bases). V lost 3 bases to trimming and J lost 1 base, with 11 bases between them. Germline lookup yields CDR1 LNHDA and CDR2 SQIVND (reference sequence). This CDR3 spans 15 amino acids. CDR3 amino acids: CASSIGGRGTDTQYF. For the CDR3, the DNA is TGTGCCAGTAGTATCGGGGGAAGGGGCACAGATACGCAGTATTTT.

V is TRBV2 and J is TRBJ1-5, with D possibly matching TRBD1 (5 bases). Germline loops: CDR1 SNHLY, CDR2 FYNNEI. Trimming took 3 bases from V and 9 from J, leaving 15 bases between them. CDR3 size: 14 residues. Here the CDR3 reads CASSEGQAIRPQHF. Here the CDR3 DNA reads TGTGCCAGCAGTGAGGGGCAGGCTATCAGGCCCCAGCATTTT.

The gene calls are TRBV29-1 and TRBJ1-2; no firm D call. Per the germline V gene, CDR1 is SQVTM and CDR2 is ANQGSEA. V was pared by 1 base and J by 2 bases, with 11 bases between. This CDR3 is 14 amino acids long. The CDR3 sequence: CSVEGYTINYGYTF. CDR3 sequence (DNA): TGCAGCGTTGAAGGGTACACGATCAACTATGGCTACACCTTC.

The V gene is TRBV11-2, the J gene TRBJ1-1, with D perhaps TRBD1 (5 bases). Germline lookup yields CDR1 SGHAT and CDR2 FQNNGV. Trimming stripped 5 bases from V and 0 bases from J, with 16 bases between. This CDR3 is 16 amino acids long. CDR3 DNA sequence: TGTGCCAGCAGCCGGGGGGGTGGGGGAGTGAACACTGAAGCTTTCTTT. It codes for CASSRGGGGVNTEAFF. The full variable domain, its missing parts supplied by reference TRBV11-2 and TRBJ1-1, is EAGVAQSPRYKIIEKRQSVAFWCNPISGHATLYWYQQILGQGPKLLIQFQNNGVVDDSQLPKDRFSAERLKGVDSTLKIQPAKLEDSAVYLCASSRGGGGVNTEAFFGQGTRLTVV.

The V call is TRBV7-6, the J call TRBJ1-6, with D tentatively TRBD1 (6 bases). Germline CDR1 reads SGHVS; CDR2 reads FNYEAQ. The CDR3 is 18 residues long. The V and J ends lost 5 bases and 3 bases respectively, with 20 bases between them. The CDR3 loop reads CASSRDKEDSNYNSPLHF. The DNA for the CDR3 is TGTGCCAGCAGCCGGGACAAAGAAGACTCAAACTATAATTCACCCCTCCACTTT.

The rearrangement links TRBV10-3 to TRBJ1-5; D might be TRBD1 (6 bases). There are 14 residues in the CDR3. Germline CDR1 and CDR2: ENHRY and SYGVKD. V gave up 0 bases and J gave up 4 bases, with 7 bases separating them. The CDR3 region is CAISESRGNQPQHF. The CDR3 bases are TGTGCCATCAGTGAGTCTAGGGGGAATCAGCCCCAGCATTTT.

V usage is TRBV7-9 and J usage is TRBJ2-1, with TRBD2 matching over 7 bases. The germline V gene has CDR1 SEHNR and CDR2 FQNEAQ (reference sequence). The CDR3 contains 15 residues. V was clipped by 3 bases and J by 4 bases; unmatched bases: 6. Written as DNA, the CDR3 is TGTGCCAGCAGCTTTGGGAGCGGGAATTACAATGAGCAGTTCTTC. Translation gives CASSFGSGNYNEQFF.

This clone was seen a single time. The rearrangement links TRBV23-1 to TRBJ2-2; tentatively, D is TRBD1 (6 bases). TRBV23-1 is classed as an ORF, of uncertain function. V gave up 3 bases and J gave up 5 bases, with 16 bases separating them. This CDR3 comprises 16 residues. The CDR3 coding sequence is TGCGCCAGCAGTCATTACAACAGGGATAGTACCGGGGAGCTGTTTTTT. Its protein product is CASSHYNRDSTGELFF.

The chain employs TRBV9 and TRBJ2-3; perhaps TRBD2 as D (7 bases). CDR1 is SGDLS and CDR2 is YYNGEE in the germline V gene. There are 20 residues in the CDR3. The V gene lost 4 bases and the J gene lost 0 bases, with 27 bases spanning the gap. The CDR3 sequence is CASSIPRGASGVSSTDTQYF. The CDR3 region has the DNA TGTGCCAGCAGCATCCCCCGGGGGGCTAGCGGAGTTTCTAGCACAGATACGCAGTATTTT.

The V and J genes are TRBV7-6 and TRBJ1-5, with a tentative D call TRBD1 (6 bases). Germline values: CDR1 SGHVS, CDR2 FNYEAQ. The V end was cut by 8 bases, the J end by 7 bases, with 21 bases between. The CDR3 is made up of 15 amino acids. DNA of the CDR3: TGTGCCAGCCAAACCGAGCCAGGGGTCGGGCAGCCCCAGCATTTT. This translates into CASQTEPGVGQPQHF. Together with reference TRBV7-6 and TRBJ1-5, the CDR3 gives the full variable domain: GAGVSQSPRYKVTKRGQDVALRCDPISGHVSLYWYRQALGQGPEFLTYFNYEAQQDKSGLPNDRFSAERPEGSISTLTIQRTEQRDSAMYRCASQTEPGVGQPQHFGDGTRLSIL.

The chain carries TRBV28 and TRBJ2-2; TRBD1 agrees at 7 bases. Germline lookup yields CDR1 MDHEN and CDR2 SYDVKM. This CDR3 has 14 amino acids. With 6 bases clipped from V and 1 base from J, the junction kept 2 bases outside the gene matches. The CDR3 loop is CASRRTGNTGELFF. The CDR3 nucleotides read TGTGCCAGCAGGCGGACAGGGAACACCGGGGAGCTGTTTTTT.

Here the CDR3 reads CASSSSQGSGEKLFF. The CDR3 DNA sequence: TGTGCCAGCTCATCATCTCAGGGGTCTGGTGAAAAACTGTTTTTT. The J gene is TRBJ1-4, the V gene TRBV18; TRBD1 might be the D (6 bases). Germline V gene sequence: CDR1 KGHSH, CDR2 LQKENI. This CDR3 is built from 15 residues. V gave up 5 bases and J gave up 7 bases, with 17 bases separating them.

CDR3 sequence reads: CASSQQPNQPQHF. As DNA, the CDR3 is TGTGCTAGTTCACAGCAGCCCAATCAGCCCCAGCATTTT. The rearrangement links TRBV12-5 to TRBJ1-5; no clear D gene. The germline gives CDR1 LGHNT, CDR2 FRNRAP. V was trimmed by 8 bases and J by 3 bases, leaving 11 bases between them. This CDR3 region has 13 residues.

The chain is built from TRBV11-2 and TRBJ2-3; D is possibly TRBD2 (6 bases). Trimming cost V 4 bases and J 2 bases, with 10 bases left between them. This CDR3 comprises 14 residues. Germline lookup yields CDR1 SGHAT and CDR2 FQNNGV. CDR3 residues: CASSSGLYTDTQYF. CDR3 in DNA: TGTGCCAGCAGCTCGGGACTTTACACAGATACGCAGTATTTT.

The chain recombines TRBV18 with TRBJ2-7, with TRBD2 identical over 7 bases. This CDR3 spans 15 amino acids. Germline assignment: CDR1 KGHSH and CDR2 LQKENI. V lost 3 bases and J lost 5; bases outside the gene matches: 10. Written as DNA, the CDR3 is TGTGCCAGCTCACCGAGGATGACTAGCTTTGACGAGCAGTACTTC. It codes for CASSPRMTSFDEQYF.

The V gene is TRBV28, the J gene TRBJ2-5; D might be TRBD1 (6 bases). Germline lookup yields CDR1 MDHEN and CDR2 SYDVKM. The CDR3 runs to 16 residues. The V end lost 7 bases, the J end lost 3 bases, and 21 bases lay between the germline ends. CDR3 DNA sequence: TGTGCCAGCACCCTCAGGGACACCTTTGGGAAAGAGACCCAGTACTTC. Amino acids: CASTLRDTFGKETQYF.

The chain has TRBV7-2 and TRBJ1-1, with 9 bases matching TRBD1. The germline gives CDR1 SGHTA, CDR2 FQGNSA. This CDR3 is built from 16 residues. V lost 2 bases to trimming and J lost 11 bases; unmatched junction nucleotides: 15. CDR3 nucleotide sequence: TGTGCCAGCAGCTTATACATCGGGACAGGGCAATGGGGGGCTTTCTTT. Residues: CASSLYIGTGQWGAFF.

V gene TRBV11-2 combines with J gene TRBJ1-1, with D possibly being TRBD1 (6 bases). Germline loops: CDR1 SGHAT, CDR2 FQNNGV. The length of the CDR3 is 15 residues. V lost 5 bases to trimming and J lost 1 base, with 14 bases between them. CDR3 sequence: CASSIRGAANTEAFF. CDR3 nucleotide sequence: TGTGCCAGCAGCATCCGGGGGGCCGCGAACACTGAAGCTTTCTTT.

The chain combines TRBV15 with TRBJ1-1, with 12 bases fitting TRBD1. Trimming cost V 5 bases and J 0 bases; bases outside gene matches: 10. Germline lookup yields CDR1 LNHNV and CDR2 YYDKDF (reference sequence). This CDR3 contains 18 residues. CDR3 region: CATSAGDRGPGLNTEAFF. CDR3 nucleotides: TGTGCCACCAGCGCGGGGGACAGGGGGCCAGGACTGAACACTGAAGCTTTCTTT.

The chain is built from TRBV5-1 and TRBJ2-7; weak D call: TRBD2 (5 bases). CDR1 SGHRS and CDR2 YFSETQ come from the germline V gene. The V end was cut by 1 base, the J end by 7 bases, with 21 bases between. The CDR3 has 16 amino acids. CDR3 sequence (DNA): TGCGCCAGCAGCTTGAAAGAACTAACGGGGTCTGGGGAGCAGTACTTC. As protein: CASSLKELTGSGEQYF. Variable domain in full (rest from reference TRBV5-1 and TRBJ2-7): KAGVTQTPRYLIKTRGQQVTLSCSPISGHRSVSWYQQTPGQGLQFLFEYFSETQRNKGNFPGRFSGRQFSNSRSEMNVSTLELGDSALYLCASSLKELTGSGEQYFGPGTRLTVT.

The chain links TRBV29-1 to TRBJ1-2; D possibly corresponds to TRBD1 (6 bases). V was pared by 4 bases and J by 2 bases, with 8 bases between. This CDR3 comprises 12 residues. CDR1 is SQVTM, CDR2 ANQGSEA, per germline. The CDR3 coding sequence is TGCAGCGTTGCAGGGGAGAACTATGGCTACACCTTC. Translating it yields CSVAGENYGYTF.

The J gene is TRBJ2-1, the V gene TRBV5-1; 8 bases are shared with TRBD2. CDR1 SGHRS and CDR2 YFSETQ come from the germline V gene. The CDR3 runs 16 residues. V lost 0 bases, J lost 2 bases, and 4 bases stayed unmatched. CDR3 nucleotide sequence: TGCGCCAGCAGCTTGGTTGGTAGCGGGGCCTACAATGAGCAGTTCTTC. Translation: CASSLVGSGAYNEQFF.

The rearrangement links TRBV4-3 to TRBJ1-5; D unclear. There are 13 residues in the CDR3. V shed 1 base and J shed 7 bases, with 8 bases lying between them. Per germline, CDR1 LGHNA and CDR2 YSLEER. DNA of the CDR3: TGCGCCAGCAGCCAAGGCGGAGGCCAGCCCCAGCATTTT. Amino acid sequence: CASSQGGGQPQHF.

This sequence joins TRBV6-5 and TRBJ2-1; no clear D. Trimming cost V 2 bases and J 9 bases, with 11 bases left between them. The CDR3 totals 13 residues. Germline V gene sequence: CDR1 MNHEY, CDR2 SVGAGI. CDR3 sequence (DNA): TGTGCCAGCAGTTACCGGCCGACTTCTGAGCAGTTCTTC. Translating it yields CASSYRPTSEQFF.

The chain links TRBV6-6 to TRBJ1-5; 8 nucleotides match TRBD1. The V segment lost 2 bases and the J segment 3 bases; nucleotides outside the gene matches: 6. The CDR3 consists of 16 residues. Germline CDR1 reads MNHNY; CDR2 reads SVGAGI (reference sequence). CDR3 residues: CASSYVDRAFNQPQHF. The CDR3, as DNA: TGTGCCAGCAGTTACGTGGACAGGGCCTTCAATCAGCCCCAGCATTTT.

Comments on this clone: An end of the junction does not agree with germline; a read error may underlie this. This rearrangement joins TRBV7-9 to TRBJ1-1; D is unclear. CDR3 size: 13 residues. CDR1 and CDR2 (germline): SEHNR, FQNEAQ (reference sequence). CDR3 amino acids: CSSSLGGQLEAFF. CDR3 nucleotides: TGTTCCAGCAGCTTAGGTGGGCAGCTTGAAGCTTTCTTT.

The chain couples TRBV7-2 to TRBJ1-5; D unresolved. The CDR3 runs 15 residues. With 0 bases removed from V and 7 bases from J, the gap between germline ends came to 13 bases. Germline CDR1 is SGHTA and CDR2 is FQGNSA. The CDR3, as DNA: TGTGCCAGCAGCTTAGCGACGGGGTCGGCGCAGCCCCAGCATTTT. This encodes CASSLATGSAQPQHF.

This clone was recorded only once. The V and J genes are TRBV10-3 and TRBJ2-3; a weak D match, TRBD2 (6 bases). V was cut by 3 bases and J by 5 bases, with 15 bases left in between. Germline assignment: CDR1 ENHRY and CDR2 SYGVKD. This CDR3 region has 15 residues. The CDR3 protein is CAISDRGTPGDTQYF. CDR3 in DNA: TGTGCCATCAGTGATCGGGGGACCCCCGGAGATACGCAGTATTTT.

V is TRBV6-1 and J is TRBJ1-4; 8 bases fit TRBD1. J was trimmed by 0 bases and V by 6 bases; bases with no gene match: 3. The CDR3 covers 15 residues. Germline V gives CDR1 MNHNS, CDR2 SASEGT. The CDR3 here is CASRQGGTTNEKLFF. The CDR3 DNA follows: TGTGCCAGCAGACAGGGGGGAACAACTAATGAAAAACTGTTTTTT.